This T cell receptor (beta chain) was found in a study of blood T cell repertoires in COVID-19. V lost 6 bases, J lost 8 bases, and 4 bases stayed unmatched. Germline CDR1 reads LGHDT; CDR2 reads YNNKEL (reference sequence). The CDR3 consists of 13 residues. Clones were read by immunoSEQ multiplex PCR, and TCRdb kept only the in-frame ones, dropping some. The repertoire holds approximately 240,000 clones, with around four fifths as singletons. The clonotype originates from a middle-aged man with acute or convalescent COVID-19. Material: peripheral blood. V is TRBV3-1 (or the pseudogene TRBV3-2) and J is TRBJ1-3; 10 bases align to TRBD1. In DNA, the CDR3 is TGTGCCAGCAGGACAGGGGGCGCGGACACCATATATTTT. Protein sequence: CASRTGGADTIYF.